Sequencing of this T cell receptor (beta chain) was carried out in a study of blood T cell repertoires in COVID-19. Study-wide background: COVID-19 samples from acute and convalescent phases originated in the United States, Italy and Spain.

Original analysis: Counts of nucleated cells, estimated from reference gene primer amplification, were obtained. Measured with immunoSEQ multiplex PCR; TCRdb has only the in-frame clones, and not every one. V, J and clone size are those of that table, while D and trimming were read from the DNA. The table shows around 300,000 clones, with almost 90% occurring only once. Seattle researchers signed up patients amid active infection and tracked them longitudinally. V lost 5 bases and J 1 base, leaving 11 bases between the germline ends. Germline values: CDR1 SGHAT, CDR2 FQNNGV. This CDR3 contains 14 residues.

This TCR derives from a woman in her twenties or thirties with COVID-19, enrolled during active disease. The rearrangement uses TRBV11-2 and TRBJ2-5; the D is unclear. The sequencing sample was made of peripheral blood. CDR3 nucleotide sequence: TGTGCCAGCAGCATTGACTCGATCCAAGAGACCCAGTACTTC. Translation: CASSIDSIQETQYF.